This is a list of T cell receptor beta chains from one sample in a study of CD8 T cells in ankylosing spondylitis. TCRdb re-called the 5' RACE reads with MiXCR, one entry per CDR3 protein. The sample consists of approximately 300,000 distinct CDR3 sequences, roughly 20% of them appearing once. Specimen: blood, either unsorted or a sorted T cell fraction (not recorded which). The receptors were sampled from a female donor with ankylosing spondylitis or in good health (not recorded which). Both conserved end residues are part of each CDR3. A D gene is named only where the DNA matches it firmly. Part of the rows lack a size; the others show once, few, many or a class for expanded clones.

d_gene,abundance,j_gene,v_gene,CDR3nt,CDR3aa
-,-,TRBJ1-1,TRBV10-3,TGTGCCATCAGTGAGGGTGAGGGGGGCACTGAAGCTTTCTTT,CAISEGEGGTEAFF
-,few,TRBJ2-1,TRBV2,TGTGCCAGCAGTGAAGCAAGTAACGGTGAGCAGTTCTTC,CASSEASNGEQFF
TRBD2,few,TRBJ2-7,TRBV20-1,TGCAGTGCTAGCGGGAGGGCCTCGGTCTACGAGCAGTACTTC,CSASGRASVYEQYF
-,few,TRBJ2-1,TRBV9,TGTGCCAGCAGCGCTATCTGGGGGGTCACCTACAATGAGCAGTTCTTC,CASSAIWGVTYNEQFF
TRBD1,few,TRBJ2-1,TRBV15,TGTGCCACCAGCAGAGATGGGACAGAAGTCAATGAGCAGTTCTTC,CATSRDGTEVNEQFF
-,few,TRBJ2-5,TRBV12-3/TRBV12-4,TGTGCCAGCAGGTCGACATCGGACCCCCAAGAGACCCAGTACTTC,CASRSTSDPQETQYF
-,-,TRBJ2-2,TRBV7-2,TGTGCCAGCAGCTTATCTGTTCGGCCGGTCACCGGGGAGCTGTTTTTT,CASSLSVRPVTGELFF
TRBD2,-,TRBJ2-5,TRBV6-5,TGTGCCAGCAGTTATCGTCCTAGCGGGAGAAGTGAGACCCAGTACTTC,CASSYRPSGRSETQYF
-,many,TRBJ1-3,TRBV12-3/TRBV12-4,TGTGCCAGCAGTTTAGGGGTTCTCTCTGGAAACACCATATATTTT,CASSLGVLSGNTIYF
-,few,TRBJ2-7,TRBV20-1,TGCAGTGCTGGAGGACAGCTTTTATGGTACGAGCAGTACTTC,CSAGGQLLWYEQYF
-,many,TRBJ1-5,TRBV20-1,TGCAGTGCTAGAGAACCGGGCAATCAGCCCCAGCATTTT,CSAREPGNQPQHF
-,-,TRBJ2-5,TRBV12-3/TRBV12-4,TGTGCCAGCAGTCCTCGGACCAACCGAAAAGAGACCCAGTACTTC,CASSPRTNRKETQYF
-,many,TRBJ1-1,TRBV29-1,TGCAGCGTCCGTATAAACACTGAAGCTTTCTTT,CSVRINTEAFF
-,few,TRBJ2-7,TRBV23-1,TGCGCCAGCAGTCAACCCCACAGGGTCCCCCACTACGAGCAGTACTTC,CASSQPHRVPHYEQYF
TRBD1,-,TRBJ1-1,TRBV4-2,TGTGCCAGCAGCGCAGACAGGGGGGCCATGAACACTGAAGCTTTCTTT,CASSADRGAMNTEAFF
-,-,TRBJ2-2,TRBV6-6,TGTGCCAGCAGTTATCCAGAGACCGGGGAGCTGTTTTTT,CASSYPETGELFF
-,-,TRBJ2-7,TRBV20-1,TGCAGTGCTAGAGATCTCTGGGACACCCCGTACGAGCAGTACTTC,CSARDLWDTPYEQYF
TRBD2,few,TRBJ2-7,TRBV6-1,TGTGCCAGCAGTACCCGGGACGCAAGACTAGCGGGAGGGCTTCGGCAGTACTTC,CASSTRDARLAGGLRQYF
TRBD1,-,TRBJ1-1,TRBV18,TGTGCCAGCTCAACGGCCGGGACAGGGTTGAACACTGAAGCTTTCTTT,CASSTAGTGLNTEAFF
TRBD1,few,TRBJ1-1,TRBV29-1,TGCAGCGTCATTACGCCGGGACAGTTGGGGATAGCTTTCTTT,CSVITPGQLGIAFF
TRBD2,few,TRBJ2-3,TRBV29-1,TGCAGCACCCGGACTAGCGGCCGGGGGACGCAGTATTTT,CSTRTSGRGTQYF
TRBD1,few,TRBJ2-2,TRBV29-1,TGCAGCGTAGCGACAGGGTCAGGGGCCGGGGAGCTGTTTTTT,CSVATGSGAGELFF
TRBD2,-,TRBJ2-2,TRBV11-2,TGTGCCAGCAGCCGAGGACTAGCGGTGGTCGGGGAGCTGTTTTTT,CASSRGLAVVGELFF
-,-,TRBJ1-1,TRBV20-1,TGCAGTGCTAGAGTCGGCAGGGACACTGAAGCTTTCTTT,CSARVGRDTEAFF
TRBD2,few,TRBJ2-2,TRBV7-2,TGTGCCAGCAGCTCCCTGGGACTAGGCCAGGGGGAGCTGTTTTTT,CASSSLGLGQGELFF
TRBD2,-,TRBJ2-3,TRBV20-1,TGCAGTGCTAGAGATCCTCTATCGGGACTAGTAGGAGATACGCAGTATTTT,CSARDPLSGLVGDTQYF
-,-,TRBJ1-2,TRBV6-5,TGTGCCAGCAGTTACGCCGGGTTTGAAAACTATGGCTACACCTTC,CASSYAGFENYGYTF
TRBD2,few,TRBJ2-3,TRBV7-2,TGTGCCAGCACCCCAGCGGGAGCCCTCACAGATACGCAGTATTTT,CASTPAGALTDTQYF
TRBD1,many,TRBJ2-7,TRBV29-1,TGCAGCGTTGGTAGGGGGCTAACCTACGAGCAGTACTTC,CSVGRGLTYEQYF
-,few,TRBJ1-2,TRBV24-1,TGTGCCACCAGTGACGGGTGGGACTATGGCTACACCTTC,CATSDGWDYGYTF
TRBD1,few,TRBJ1-5,TRBV20-1,TGCAGTGCTAGACCCAGACAGGGCTCGAGTCAGCCCCAGCATTTT,CSARPRQGSSQPQHF
-,-,TRBJ2-7,TRBV25-1,TGTGCCAGCAGTGAATCCATAAGCTACGAGCAGTACTTC,CASSESISYEQYF
-,few,TRBJ1-4,TRBV10-2,TGCGCCAGCAGTGAGCTAGCAACTAATGAAAAACTGTTTTTT,CASSELATNEKLFF
-,few,TRBJ1-1,TRBV20-1,TGCAGTGCCCCAGGGCCATACACTGAAGCTTTCTTT,CSAPGPYTEAFF
TRBD1,-,TRBJ2-3,TRBV10-3,TGTGCCACAATCAGGGACAGGGCTAGCACAGATACGCAGTATTTT,CATIRDRASTDTQYF
TRBD1,many,TRBJ2-5,TRBV29-1,TGCAGTTTTACAGGGGACCTGGAGACCCAGTACTTC,CSFTGDLETQYF
TRBD2,few,TRBJ2-1,TRBV6-2/TRBV6-3,TGTGCCAGCAGTTACTCGAGACTAGCGGGCATTTACAATGAGCAGTTCTTC,CASSYSRLAGIYNEQFF
-,-,TRBJ2-3,TRBV19,TGTGCCAGTACCTCAGGTGGGGTGACAGATACGCAGTATTTT,CASTSGGVTDTQYF
TRBD2,-,TRBJ2-5,TRBV11-2,TGTGCCAGCAGCCTTAGCGGGACTTGGTACCAAGAGACCCAGTACTTC,CASSLSGTWYQETQYF
-,-,TRBJ1-1,TRBV11-2,TGTGCCAGCAGCTTAGATTGGGGGGGTGAAGCTTTCTTT,CASSLDWGGEAFF
-,few,TRBJ2-6,TRBV7-9,TGTGCCAGCAGCTCAAGATCTAGCCCCGGGGCCAACGTCCTGACTTTC,CASSSRSSPGANVLTF
TRBD2,few,TRBJ2-7,TRBV20-1,TGCAGTGCTAGCGGGAGGATCTACGAGCAGTACTTC,CSASGRIYEQYF
-,few,TRBJ1-5,TRBV18,TGTGCCAGCTCACCTGACTCGTTAGATCAGCCCCAGCATTTT,CASSPDSLDQPQHF
-,few,TRBJ1-2,TRBV5-1,TGCGCCAGCAGCTTGGTGTATGGGGCCGGGGGCTACACCTTC,CASSLVYGAGGYTF
-,-,TRBJ1-1,TRBV20-1,TGCAGTAGCCCGAACACTGAAGCTTTCTTT,CSSPNTEAFF
-,-,TRBJ1-2,TRBV11-2,TGTGCCAGTGGGGCCCTTTTCAGCTATGGCTACACCTTC,CASGALFSYGYTF
TRBD1,-,TRBJ2-3,TRBV7-9,TGTGCCAGCAGCTTAGATGGGACAGCGTTTAGCACAGATACACAGTATTTT,CASSLDGTAFSTDTQYF
-,few,TRBJ1-6,TRBV6-1,TGTGCCAGCGGTCGGTCCGGGGGTAATTCACCCCTCCACTTT,CASGRSGGNSPLHF